The 25 T cell receptor beta chains listed next were all sequenced from one sample in a study of vaccination and CD4 T cells after COVID-19 (dated 2022 in TCRdb). The library was generated by PCR. This sample was sequenced with an Illumina iSeq 100. DNA from cultured CD4+ T cells was subjected to TCR sequencing with the Oncomine TCR Beta short-read assay at the Johns Hopkins FTIC core. Using fastp trimming at Q25 and MiXCR clonotype assembly, TCRdb reanalyzed the public sequencing data and kept in-frame beta chains. Duplicate CDR3 protein sequences are folded into a single record with the most common DNA and genes. This sample is represented by approximately 12,000 distinct CDR3 sequences; around 40% of them were singletons. The ten most abundant clones make up roughly 18% of the sample. What this sample's treatment or condition label stands for: roughly 11-day PBMC culture with coronavirus spike peptide pools or control peptides (ViraFEST assay).

Their antigens are not known. Sequencing was performed on cultured CD4+ T cells from blood. Source of these receptors: a human donor with COVID-19.

This clonotype showed up just once. V usage is TRBV5-1 and J usage is TRBJ2-2; maybe TRBD1 (7 bases). V lost 4 bases, J lost 0 bases, and 10 bases lay in between. Germline V gene data show CDR1 as SGHRS and CDR2 as YFSETQ. This CDR3 region has 15 residues. CDR3 region: CASSAGQTNTGELFF. CDR3 coding DNA: TGCGCCAGCAGCGCGGGACAGACGAACACCGGGGAGCTGTTTTTT.

This clonotype is a singleton in its sample. This chain uses TRBV6-1 with TRBJ2-7, with 7 positions matching TRBD1. V trimming: 4 bases; J trimming: 2 bases; junction bases outside the gene matches: 2. CDR1 and CDR2 from the germline V gene are MNHNS and SASEGT. The length of the CDR3 is 13 residues. The CDR3 loop reads CASSAGQTYEQYF. The CDR3 bases are TGTGCCAGCAGTGCGGGACAGACCTACGAGCAGTACTTC.

There are a few counts of this clonotype. The chain has TRBV6-1 and TRBJ1-1; D is uncertain. This CDR3 contains 11 residues. Looked up from germline, CDR1 is MNHNS and CDR2 is SASEGT. V was clipped by 6 bases and J by 10 bases, with 12 bases between them. CDR3 bases: TGTGCCAGCAGCAACGGTAGAGGAGCTTTCTTT. This sequence encodes CASSNGRGAFF.

The chain joins TRBV30 to TRBJ1-1; 8 bases are a match to TRBD1. The CDR3 covers 15 residues. CDR1 is GTSNPN, CDR2 SVGIG, per germline (reference sequence). With 2 bases clipped from V and 0 bases from J, the junction kept 5 bases outside the gene matches. Here the CDR3 reads CAWSPWDRMNTEAFF. For the CDR3, the DNA is TGTGCCTGGAGTCCTTGGGACAGGATGAACACTGAAGCTTTCTTT.

This rearrangement joins TRBV10-3 to TRBJ1-2, with 9 positions matching TRBD1. Trimming removed 8 bases from V and 0 bases from J; junction bases left unmatched: 7. CDR3 length: 15 residues. Germline lookup yields CDR1 ENHRY and CDR2 SYGVKD. CDR3 in amino acids: CAIADRGAANYGYTF. The CDR3 nucleotides are TGTGCCATCGCGGACAGGGGTGCAGCTAACTATGGCTACACCTTC.

The chain recombines TRBV18 with TRBJ1-2; 7 bases line up with TRBD1. J was trimmed by 6 bases and V by 3 bases; bases with no gene match: 13. There are 16 residues in the CDR3. Germline V gene lookup returns CDR1 KGHSH and CDR2 LQKENI. In nucleotides, the CDR3 is TGTGCCAGCTCACCGGGGCAACCAGGGGGGAAAAATGGCTACACCTTC. This sequence encodes CASSPGQPGGKNGYTF.

This clonotype was seen a single time. V gene TRBV6-1 combines with J gene TRBJ1-3, with a possible D match to TRBD1 (5 bases). Germline-derived CDR1 and CDR2 are MNHNS and SASEGT. The CDR3 has 16 residues. Trimming removed 6 bases from V and 0 bases from J, with 15 bases in between. CDR3 DNA sequence: TGTGCCAGCAGGTCCGGGACCAGCCGCTCTGGAAACACCATATATTTT. This translates into CASRSGTSRSGNTIYF.

This clonotype was seen only once. V and J are TRBV7-3 and TRBJ2-2; TRBD1 is a possible D gene (5 bases). The CDR3 contains 15 residues. Trimming shortened V by 4 bases and J by 3 bases, and 12 bases separated the two germline ends. Per the germline V gene, CDR1 is SGHTA and CDR2 is FQGTGA. In DNA form, the CDR3 reads TGTGCCAGCAGCTCCCTGAGCAGGGACACCGGGGAGCTGTTTTTT. Translated: CASSSLSRDTGELFF. The whole variable domain, filled in from reference TRBV7-3 and TRBJ2-2, reads GAGVSQTPSNKVTEKGKYVELRCDPISGHTALYWYRQSLGQGPEFLIYFQGTGAADDSGLPNDRFFAVRPEGSVSTLKIQRTERGDSAVYLCASSSLSRDTGELFFGEGSRLTVL.

This chain connects TRBV7-8 to TRBJ1-2; 7 bases align to TRBD1. The CDR3 extends over 16 amino acids. V lost 5 bases, J lost 1 base, and 10 bases stayed unmatched. Looked up from germline, CDR1 is SGHVS and CDR2 is FQNEAQ. The CDR3 sequence: CASSLQGQPGNYGYTF. The CDR3 DNA is TGTGCCAGCAGCCTACAGGGGCAGCCGGGTAACTATGGCTACACCTTC.

This clonotype has more than one count but fewer than ten. The chain combines TRBV25-1 with TRBJ2-5, with TRBD2 identical over 10 bases. The CDR3 covers 15 residues. Looked up from germline, CDR1 is MGHDK and CDR2 is SYGVNS. J gave up 5 bases and V 4 bases, and 7 bases lay outside the gene matches. CDR3 nucleotides: TGTGCCAGCAGTGCGAGCGGGGGGGCCCTGGAGACCCAGTACTTC. Protein: CASSASGGALETQYF.

A few counts support this clonotype. The V call is TRBV12-3 or TRBV12-4, the J call TRBJ1-2; the D is unclear. The CDR3 contains 13 residues. V was pared by 6 bases and J by 7 bases, with 15 bases between. The CDR3: CASRVNGPSGYTF. CDR3 nucleotide sequence: TGTGCCAGCAGAGTGAACGGACCTTCTGGCTACACCTTC.

By frequency in the sample, this clonotype is medium-sized. V and J are TRBV28 and TRBJ1-1, with D possibly being TRBD1 (6 bases). There are 15 residues in the CDR3. V was pared by 4 bases and J by 1 base, with 13 bases between. Germline V gives CDR1 MDHEN, CDR2 SYDVKM. CDR3 bases: TGTGCCAGCAGTTCCCCAAGACAGGAGAACACTGAAGCTTTCTTT. Translation: CASSSPRQENTEAFF. The entire variable domain, with the rest obtained from reference TRBV28 and TRBJ1-1, is as follows: DVKVTQSSRYLVKRTGEKVFLECVQDMDHENMFWYRQDPGLGLRLIYFSYDVKMKEKGDIPEGYSVSREKKERFSLILESASTNQTSMYLCASSSPRQENTEAFFGQGTRLTVV.

This sequence joins TRBV6-1 and TRBJ1-2, with 10 bases that match TRBD1. The CDR3 loop spans 14 amino acids. V trimming: 7 bases; J trimming: 3 bases; junction bases outside the gene matches: 5. CDR1 is MNHNS, CDR2 SASEGT, per germline. This CDR3 is CASKFGTGDYGYTF. The CDR3 DNA is TGTGCCAGCAAATTCGGGACAGGGGACTATGGCTACACCTTC.

On this clonotype itself: At one end the junction does not follow the germline gene, possibly because of a read error. This chain uses TRBV6-1 with TRBJ1-5; 7 nucleotides match TRBD1. The CDR3 totals 16 residues. Looked up from germline, CDR1 is MNHNS and CDR2 is SASEGT. The CDR3 region has the DNA TGTGCCAGCACTGAACCTGGCAGGGGGAGCTATCAGCCCCAGCATTTT. It encodes CASTEPGRGSYQPQHF.

This clonotype has only a few counts. V and J are TRBV11-2 and TRBJ2-5; 9 bases agree with TRBD2. J gave up 5 bases and V 1 base, and 14 bases lay outside the gene matches. Germline CDR1 is SGHAT and CDR2 is FQNNGV. The CDR3 runs 18 residues. The CDR3 loop reads CASSLGPSGGGAGETQYF. The CDR3 DNA sequence: TGTGCCAGCAGCTTAGGTCCGTCTGGCGGGGGGGCCGGGGAGACCCAGTACTTC.

This clonotype turned up a few times. The chain carries TRBV6-1 and TRBJ2-6; tentatively, D is TRBD1 (5 bases). The CDR3 sequence is 19 residues long. With 6 bases removed from V and 3 bases from J, the gap between germline ends came to 24 bases. The germline gives CDR1 MNHNS, CDR2 SASEGT. In DNA, the CDR3 is TGTGCCAGCAGCCCTCTAGGGGCCCATAAAGGCTTTGGGGCCAACGTCCTGACTTTC. As protein: CASSPLGAHKGFGANVLTF.

This clonotype was counted a few times. The chain uses TRBV12-3 or TRBV12-4 and TRBJ2-1; TRBD2 is a possible D gene (6 bases). The CDR3 consists of 13 residues. Trimming removed 8 bases from V and 6 bases from J, with 14 bases in between. CDR3 in DNA: TGTGCCAGCGGGACCGGGAGAGGCAATGAGCAGTTCTTC. This sequence encodes CASGTGRGNEQFF.

V usage is TRBV30 and J usage is TRBJ1-2, with 11 bases identical to TRBD1. The CDR3 is made up of 14 amino acids. Trimming at V came to 3 bases and at J to 5 bases, leaving 5 bases not matched to a gene. Germline CDR1 and CDR2: GTSNPN and SVGIG (reference sequence). The CDR3 bases are TGTGCCTGGAGCGCGGACAGGGGGCAGTATGGCTACACCTTC. Translation gives CAWSADRGQYGYTF.

This clonotype has only a few counts. The V and J genes are TRBV2 and TRBJ2-4; 7 nucleotides line up with TRBD1. The V and J ends lost 6 bases and 16 bases, in that order; junction bases with no gene match: 9. CDR1 is SNHLY and CDR2 is FYNNEI in the germline V gene. The CDR3 totals 11 residues. The CDR3 DNA sequence: TGTGCCAGCAGGTCGACAGGGTTTGCTTACTTC. Translated: CASRSTGFAYF.

The chain couples TRBV18 to TRBJ1-2; D gene ambiguous. This CDR3 has 13 residues. Germline V CDR1 and CDR2: KGHSH, LQKENI. V lost 6 bases and J 7 bases, leaving 15 bases between the germline ends. CDR3 region: CASSAGKDLGYTF. The DNA for the CDR3 is TGTGCCAGCTCGGCGGGAAAGGATCTTGGCTACACCTTC.

A few counts support this clonotype. This chain links TRBV7-2 with TRBJ2-3; D is ambiguous. Germline V gene sequence: CDR1 SGHTA, CDR2 FQGNSA. The CDR3 has 16 amino acids. V was cut by 5 bases and J by 2 bases, with 17 bases left in between. CDR3 DNA: TGTGCCAGCAGCCCCGGTTCTGGCCGTTACACAGATACGCAGTATTTT. Translating gives CASSPGSGRYTDTQYF.

V usage is TRBV5-4 and J usage is TRBJ2-5, with D possibly matching TRBD2 (7 bases). This CDR3 contains 17 residues. V lost 3 bases, J lost 5 bases, and 23 bases lay in between. Germline V gene lookup returns CDR1 SGHNT and CDR2 YYREEE (reference sequence). The CDR3 spells CASSSQRGGDPTETQYF. In DNA form, the CDR3 reads TGTGCCAGCAGCTCTCAAAGGGGGGGCGACCCTACGGAGACCCAGTACTTC.

The chain carries TRBV18 and TRBJ2-1; 7 bases are shared with TRBD2. CDR1 and CDR2 (germline): KGHSH, LQKENI. Trimming at V came to 9 bases and at J to 8 bases, leaving 13 bases not matched to a gene. The CDR3 totals 14 residues. CDR3 coding DNA: TGTGCCAGTTCCTACGCGGGGGTGAGTGATGAGCAGTTCTTC. Protein product: CASSYAGVSDEQFF.

V gene TRBV10-1 combines with J gene TRBJ1-6; TRBD1 might be the D (5 bases). Germline CDR1 is WNHNN and CDR2 is SYGVQD (reference sequence). Trimming took 0 bases from V and 7 from J, leaving 10 bases between them. This CDR3 is 15 amino acids long. CDR3 sequence: CASSESLGLNSPLHF. The CDR3 DNA is TGCGCCAGCAGTGAGTCGCTGGGACTAAATTCACCCCTCCACTTT.

This clonotype was picked up a small number of times. The chain has TRBV20-1 and TRBJ2-2; D gene ambiguous. Trimming took off 1 base at V and 2 bases at J, with 14 bases between the two ends. This CDR3 is built from 16 residues. Germline V lookup: CDR1 DFQATT, CDR2 SNEGSKA (reference sequence). The CDR3 spells CSARVSPTRNTGELFF. The CDR3 DNA sequence: TGCAGTGCTAGAGTTTCCCCAACTCGAAACACCGGGGAGCTGTTTTTT.